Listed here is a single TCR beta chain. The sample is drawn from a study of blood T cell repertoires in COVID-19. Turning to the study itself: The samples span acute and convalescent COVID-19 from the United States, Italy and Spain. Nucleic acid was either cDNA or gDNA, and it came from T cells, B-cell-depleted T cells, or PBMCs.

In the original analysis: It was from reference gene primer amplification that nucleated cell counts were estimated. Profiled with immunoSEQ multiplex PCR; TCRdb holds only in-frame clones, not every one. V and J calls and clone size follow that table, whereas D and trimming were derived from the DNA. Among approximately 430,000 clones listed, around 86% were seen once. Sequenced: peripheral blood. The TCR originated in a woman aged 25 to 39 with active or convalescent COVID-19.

The CDR3 sequence is CASSLPSGTDTQYF. The DNA of the CDR3 is TGTGCCAGCAGCTTGCCTAGCGGCACAGATACGCAGTATTTT. V and J are TRBV11-1 and TRBJ2-3; tentatively, D is TRBD2 (6 bases). This CDR3 spans 14 amino acids. Trimming shortened V by 3 bases and J by 1 base, and 8 bases separated the two germline ends. The germline gives CDR1 SGHAT, CDR2 FQDESV (reference sequence).